The 3 T cell receptor beta chains given below trace back to one sample, sequenced in a study of cytomegalovirus exposure and HLA in healthy donors. 60 Vbeta and 13 Jbeta primers were used in PCR. Repertoires were generated with immunoSEQ multiplex PCR, while TCRdb's copy carries only in-frame clones and drops some. The sample includes 200,000 or so clones, 60% to 80% of them seen just once. What was sequenced was PBMCs. The receptor set was obtained from a man aged 18 to 29 in good health and CMV-seronegative.

The rearrangement uses TRBV4-3 and TRBJ1-3, with TRBD1 as a possible D gene (5 bases). Germline CDR1 LGHNA, CDR2 YSLEER. The CDR3 loop spans 15 amino acids. The V end was cut by 1 base, the J end by 0 bases, with 7 bases between. The CDR3 region is CASSQGQGSGNTIYF. For the CDR3, the DNA is TGCGCCAGCAGCCAAGGGCAGGGCTCTGGAAACACCATATATTTT.

V usage is TRBV4-1 and J usage is TRBJ1-2; D unresolved. This CDR3 is built from 15 residues. The V end lost 0 bases, the J end lost 4 bases, and 12 bases lay between the germline ends. Per germline, CDR1 MGHRA and CDR2 YSYEKL. CDR3 DNA sequence: TGCGCCAGCAGCCAAGATCGCTTTTACTCCTATGGCTACACCTTC. It yields the protein CASSQDRFYSYGYTF.

V and J are TRBV9 and TRBJ1-3; D gene uncertain. The CDR3 length is 14 residues. V gave up 0 bases and J gave up 4 bases, with 8 bases separating them. Looked up from germline, CDR1 is SGDLS and CDR2 is YYNGEE. The CDR3 spells CASSVAGVGNTIYF. The CDR3, as DNA: TGTGCCAGCAGCGTAGCCGGGGTCGGAAACACCATATATTTT.